The 27 T cell receptor beta chains in this list originate from one sample, sequenced in a study of blood T cell repertoires in COVID-19. Sequenced by immunoSEQ multiplex PCR; TCRdb stores in-frame clones only, minus some. The sample yields around 160,000 clones, around 84% seen once. Sample: peripheral blood. Receptors originate from a woman over 75 with acute or convalescent COVID-19.

Details on this clone: The sample contains more than one DNA sequence encoding this CDR3. The chain joins TRBV9 to TRBJ2-3; 8 positions match TRBD2. V lost 0 bases to trimming and J lost 1 base; unmatched junction nucleotides: 1. From germline, CDR1 is SGDLS and CDR2 YYNGEE. The length of the CDR3 is 15 residues. DNA of the CDR3: TGTGCCAGCAGCGTAGGGGGACTAGGCACAGATACGCAGTATTTT. It translates to CASSVGGLGTDTQYF.

The chain joins TRBV27 to TRBJ2-5; 7 bases fit TRBD1. The CDR3 covers 13 residues. The V segment lost 6 bases and the J segment 2 bases; nucleotides outside the gene matches: 3. Germline CDR1 is MNHEY and CDR2 is SMNVEV (reference sequence). The CDR3 loop reads CASRGQPQETQYF. CDR3 in DNA: TGTGCCAGCAGGGGACAGCCACAAGAGACCCAGTACTTC.

The V call is TRBV3-1 (or the pseudogene TRBV3-2), the J call TRBJ1-1, with 7 bases fitting TRBD1. The CDR3 has 21 residues. Trimming at V came to 1 base and at J to 0 bases, leaving 20 bases not matched to a gene. CDR1 is LGHDT and CDR2 is YNNKEL in the germline V gene (reference sequence). CDR3 amino acids: CASSQGCPTADRRDLNTEAFF. The CDR3 DNA is TGTGCCAGCAGCCAAGGTTGCCCGACCGCGGACAGGAGGGATCTGAACACTGAAGCTTTCTTT.

The chain links TRBV15 to TRBJ1-2, with D possibly TRBD1 on 6 matching bases. The CDR3 spans 15 residues. CDR1 and CDR2 (germline): LNHNV, YYDKDF (reference sequence). V was clipped by 0 bases and J by 6 bases, with 14 bases between them. CDR3 sequence reads: CATSRDRTGSDGYTF. The CDR3 DNA sequence: TGTGCCACCAGCAGAGATCGAACAGGGTCGGATGGCTACACCTTC.

The genes are TRBV7-9 and TRBJ1-2; 7 nucleotides match TRBD1. The V gene's germline CDR1 is SEHNR and CDR2 FQNEAQ (reference sequence). J gave up 5 bases and V 6 bases, and 15 bases lay outside the gene matches. This CDR3 is built from 16 residues. The CDR3 reads CASSSIYRDREYGYTF. Written as DNA, the CDR3 is TGTGCCAGCAGTTCGATCTACCGGGACAGAGAGTATGGCTACACCTTC.

Here the CDR3 DNA reads TGTGCCAGCAGCCCCGGACAGGGGGGGGGCTACACCTTC. It is translated as CASSPGQGGGYTF. The chain joins TRBV7-8 to TRBJ1-2; 10 bases are shared with TRBD1. Germline loops: CDR1 SGHVS, CDR2 FQNEAQ. V was clipped by 5 bases and J by 8 bases; unmatched bases: 5. The CDR3 is 13 amino acids.

The gene calls are TRBV24-1 and TRBJ1-2, with D maybe TRBD1 (5 bases). Trimming left V 4 bases short and J 6 bases short, with 20 bases between. Germline CDR1 and CDR2: KGHDR and SFDVKD. This CDR3 is 16 amino acids long. The CDR3 region has the DNA TGTGCCACCAGTGACCCCAAAACAGGTGACCTTAATGGCTACACCTTC. It codes for CATSDPKTGDLNGYTF.

The chain combines TRBV6-2 or TRBV6-3 with TRBJ2-7, with TRBD1 as a possible D gene (6 bases). The CDR3 sequence is 15 residues long. V lost 5 bases and J 3 bases, leaving 17 bases between the germline ends. The V gene's germline CDR1 is MNHEY and CDR2 SVGEGT. The CDR3 DNA reads as TGTGCCAGCAGTCTCCAGGGGACATCCTACTACGAGCAGTACTTC. Its protein is CASSLQGTSYYEQYF.

This chain joins TRBV10-2 and TRBJ2-1; 16 bases fit TRBD2. Germline V CDR1 and CDR2: WSHSY, SAAADI. The CDR3 extends over 18 amino acids. V was clipped by 5 bases and J by 7 bases; unmatched bases: 11. Written as DNA, the CDR3 is TGCGCCAGCAGTTCCCCGGGACTAGCGGGAGGGTGGGGGAATGAGCAGTTCTTC. This sequence encodes CASSSPGLAGGWGNEQFF.

V is TRBV27 and J is TRBJ1-5, with 10 positions matching TRBD1. The ends lost 4 bases at V and 9 bases at J; junction bases unmatched: 9. This CDR3 has 15 residues. The germline V gene encodes CDR1 MNHEY and CDR2 SMNVEV (reference sequence). DNA for the CDR3: TGTGCCAGCAGTTCCACGGGACAGGGGTCTCCGCCCCAGCATTTT. Translated, it gives CASSSTGQGSPPQHF.

This rearrangement joins TRBV28 to TRBJ1-2; 11 nucleotides line up with TRBD1. The germline gives CDR1 MDHEN, CDR2 SYDVKM. J was trimmed by 4 bases and V by 6 bases; bases with no gene match: 4. The CDR3 has 14 residues. This CDR3 reads CASRAGTGGYGYTF. In nucleotides, the CDR3 is TGTGCCAGCAGAGCCGGGACAGGGGGCTATGGCTACACCTTC.

The chain joins TRBV30 to TRBJ1-6; D remains unclear. Germline CDR1 is GTSNPN and CDR2 is SVGIG (reference sequence). The V and J ends lost 0 bases and 11 bases respectively, with 11 bases between them. The CDR3 has 13 residues. This CDR3 reads CAWSVFTQAPLHF. The CDR3 DNA reads as TGTGCCTGGAGTGTATTTACTCAGGCACCCCTCCACTTT.

The gene calls are TRBV24-1 and TRBJ2-3, with 7 bases matching TRBD1. In germline, CDR1 is KGHDR, CDR2 SFDVKD. CDR3 size: 15 residues. The V and J ends lost 6 bases and 2 bases, in that order; junction bases with no gene match: 7. CDR3 loop: CATSYTGATTDTQYF. The CDR3 DNA is TGTGCCACCAGTTATACAGGGGCGACCACAGATACGCAGTATTTT.

This clone was counted at least ten times. The rearrangement joins TRBV11-2 to TRBJ1-2; D might be TRBD1 (6 bases). CDR3 length equals 14 residues. Trimming stripped 5 bases from V and 5 bases from J, with 15 bases between. Germline CDR1 SGHAT, CDR2 FQNNGV. The CDR3 region has the DNA TGTGCCAGCAGCCAAAACCGGGACAATTATGGCTACACCTTC. Amino acid sequence: CASSQNRDNYGYTF.

This rearrangement joins TRBV3-1 (or the pseudogene TRBV3-2) to TRBJ2-7; 13 nucleotides match TRBD2. The germline CDR1 and CDR2 sequences are LGHDT and YNNKEL (reference sequence). The CDR3 has 12 residues. After removal of 8 bases from V and 6 bases from J, the junction contained 1 base not matched to a gene. CDR3 region: CASRLAGGEQYF. The CDR3 DNA reads as TGTGCCAGCCGACTAGCGGGAGGCGAGCAGTACTTC.

The chain links TRBV7-3 to TRBJ2-1; TRBD2 agrees at 15 bases. This CDR3 has 18 amino acids. Per germline, CDR1 SGHTA and CDR2 FQGTGA. The trim removed 4 bases at V and 12 bases at J, leaving 16 bases unmatched. The CDR3 region has the DNA TGTGCCAGCAGCTCCCTAGGGCGGACTAGCGGGGGGGGGCCGCGGCAGTTCTTC. Translation: CASSSLGRTSGGGPRQFF.

This rearrangement joins TRBV6-5 to TRBJ2-2; 9 bases map to TRBD2. CDR3 size: 16 residues. V shed 0 bases and J 4 bases; nucleotides not matched to a gene: 3. Germline loops: CDR1 MNHEY, CDR2 SVGAGI. The CDR3 coding sequence is TGTGCCAGCAGTTACTCGCTAGCGGGGTCCACCGGGGAGCTGTTTTTT. Its translation: CASSYSLAGSTGELFF.

This rearrangement joins TRBV4-3 to TRBJ2-1; 11 positions agree with TRBD2. Unmatched junction bases numbered 6, after V lost 4 bases and J lost 7 bases. This CDR3 contains 15 residues. The germline V gene encodes CDR1 LGHNA and CDR2 YSLEER. CDR3 sequence: CASSREGLAENEQFF. CDR3 nucleotide sequence: TGCGCCAGCAGCCGAGAGGGACTAGCGGAAAATGAGCAGTTCTTC.

J is TRBJ1-1 and V is TRBV30; the match to TRBD1 covers 7 bases. V lost 4 bases, J lost 2 bases, and 7 bases stayed unmatched. The germline V gene encodes CDR1 GTSNPN and CDR2 SVGIG (reference sequence). CDR3 length: 14 residues. Here the CDR3 DNA reads TGTGCCTGGACCAGAGGAGGGGGCAACACTGAAGCTTTCTTT. Translating gives CAWTRGGGNTEAFF. The full variable domain, rest sourced from reference TRBV30 and TRBJ1-1, is SQTIHQWPATLVQPVGSPLSLECTVEGTSNPNLYWYRQAAGRGLQLLFYSVGIGQISSEVPQNLSASRPQDRQFILSSKKLLLSDSGFYLCAWTRGGGNTEAFFGQGTRLTVV.

This clone was seen only once. V usage is TRBV7-9 and J usage is TRBJ1-1, with a weak D call TRBD1 (6 bases). Germline-derived CDR1 and CDR2 are SEHNR and FQNEAQ (reference sequence). Trimming removed 4 bases at V and 4 bases at J, with 10 bases between. This CDR3 contains 13 residues. CDR3 coding DNA: TGTGCCAGCAGCTCACAGGGAAGCACTGAAGCTTTCTTT. Protein: CASSSQGSTEAFF.

The chain recombines TRBV28 with TRBJ2-4, with 7 positions matching TRBD1. The germline CDR1 and CDR2 sequences are MDHEN and SYDVKM. Trimming cost V 8 bases and J 7 bases; bases outside gene matches: 8. CDR3 length: 13 residues. The CDR3 bases are TGTGCCAGCCTTGACAGGGAAGGGAACATTCAGTACTTC. This gives the protein CASLDREGNIQYF.

V usage is TRBV5-4 and J usage is TRBJ1-1, with a weak D call TRBD1 (5 bases). CDR3 length: 13 residues. The germline CDR1 and CDR2 sequences are SGHNT and YYREEE (reference sequence). Between the trimmed V and J ends, which lost 5 bases and 1 base, there was a span of 9 bases. The DNA of the CDR3 is TGTGCCAGCAGGATGGGGGGGAACACTGAAGCTTTCTTT. This sequence encodes CASRMGGNTEAFF. The whole variable domain, remainder taken from reference TRBV5-4 and TRBJ1-1, is ETGVTQSPTHLIKTRGQQVTLRCSSQSGHNTVSWYQQALGQGPQFIFQYYREEENGRGNFPPRFSGLQFPNYSSELNVNALELDDSALYLCASRMGGNTEAFFGQGTRLTVV.

This clone was counted once. The chain is built from TRBV5-4 and TRBJ2-7; the D gene is possibly TRBD2 (5 bases). V dropped 0 bases and J dropped 2 bases, with 12 bases sitting between them. CDR3 length equals 15 residues. Per the germline V gene, CDR1 is SGHNT and CDR2 is YYREEE (reference sequence). Here the CDR3 reads CASSLDPEGPYEQYF. The CDR3 DNA follows: TGTGCCAGCAGCTTGGACCCTGAGGGCCCCTACGAGCAGTACTTC.

This clone is a singleton in its sample. The chain couples TRBV11-2 to TRBJ2-4; 8 bases are shared with TRBD1. Germline V gives CDR1 SGHAT, CDR2 FQNNGV. The CDR3 is made up of 14 amino acids. J gave up 6 bases and V 4 bases, and 5 bases lay outside the gene matches. The CDR3 loop is CASSSRQGLNIQYF. The CDR3 bases are TGTGCCAGCAGCTCAAGACAGGGGTTAAACATTCAGTACTTC.

In its sample, this clone was seen a few times. The V and J genes are TRBV16 and TRBJ2-3; D perhaps matches TRBD1 (6 bases). The CDR3 length is 15 residues. Trimming stripped 1 base from V and 3 bases from J, with 11 bases between. Germline CDR1 and CDR2: KGHSY and FQNENV. CDR3 DNA sequence: TGTGCCAGCAGCCAATGGGGACAAGGGACAGATACGCAGTATTTT. Protein sequence: CASSQWGQGTDTQYF. Using reference TRBV16 and TRBJ2-3 for the parts outside the CDR3, the full variable domain is GEEVAQTPKHLVRGEGQKAKLYCAPIKGHSYVFWYQQVLKNEFKFLISFQNENVFDETGMPKERFSAKCLPNSPCSLEIQATKLEDSAVYFCASSQWGQGTDTQYFGPGTRLTVL.

J is TRBJ2-7 and V is TRBV4-2, with 9 bases matching TRBD2. The CDR3 has 16 residues. Germline CDR1 LGHNA, CDR2 YNFKEQ. Germline trimming cut 0 bases from V and 3 bases from J; bases unmatched to any gene: 6. In DNA form, the CDR3 reads TGTGCCAGCAGCCAAGATCTGAGCGGGAGGAACTACGAGCAGTACTTC. Translation: CASSQDLSGRNYEQYF.

V usage is TRBV5-1 and J usage is TRBJ2-1; weak D call: TRBD2 (5 bases). The V gene's germline CDR1 is SGHRS and CDR2 YFSETQ. Between the trimmed V and J ends, which lost 6 bases and 0 bases, there was a span of 10 bases. CDR3 length: 14 amino acids. The CDR3 sequence is CASNLANSYNEQFF. In DNA, the CDR3 is TGCGCCAGCAATCTAGCAAACTCCTACAATGAGCAGTTCTTC. The full variable domain, rest sourced from reference TRBV5-1 and TRBJ2-1, is KAGVTQTPRYLIKTRGQQVTLSCSPISGHRSVSWYQQTPGQGLQFLFEYFSETQRNKGNFPGRFSGRQFSNSRSEMNVSTLELGDSALYLCASNLANSYNEQFFGPGTRLTVL.